This T cell receptor beta chain was observed in a study of OX40 agonist ivuxolimab in advanced cancers. Study context: From 23 to 79 years was the age range, with a mean of around 56 years, and 65% to 90% were male. Partial responses were achieved by three patients, one with hepatocellular carcinoma and two with cutaneous melanoma.

Study conclusions and caveats: No antigen was identified for the clonally expanded peripheral T cells.

Trimming pared 3 bases from V and 3 bases from J, leaving 5 bases between. The CDR3 runs to 12 residues. Germline CDR1 is SGHRS and CDR2 is YFSETQ. TCRdb's table, derived via immunoSEQ multiplex PCR, lists solely in-frame clones and lacks some. The repertoire consists of some 64,000 clones, with 87% occurring once and the leading ten covering roughly 0.79%. Worth noting for this clone: What it binds is unknown.

Material: CD4+ or CD8+ T cells sorted from blood, obtained in a trial of the OX40 agonist ivuxolimab. The sequence was collected from an adult with an advanced solid tumor such as melanoma, head and neck, liver or kidney cancer. The V gene is TRBV5-1, the J gene TRBJ2-3, with D unclear. The CDR3 loop reads CASSSETDTQYF. The CDR3 DNA reads as TGCGCCAGCAGCTCGGAGACAGATACGCAGTATTTT.